This T cell receptor beta chain appears in the sequencing data of a study of Ad26.COV2.S vaccination and SARS-CoV-2 variants. Study overall: In the study, Ad26.COV2.S was injected intramuscularly once, or twice 56 days apart.

The study, taken as a whole, reports: Spike-specific CD8+ and CD4+ T cell responses reportedly showed substantial breadth after vaccination. Analytic work on TCR breadth and depth might have understated the full extent of total T cell responses.

The protocol was immunoSEQ multiplex PCR, while the TCRdb copy is restricted to in-frame clones and leaves out a portion. The sample comprises more than 400,000 clones, roughly 91% of which are singletons, and about 4.5% rests with the top ten. The sample's treatment: roughly 18 received Ad26.COV2.S at low or high dose, single or two shots; 5 received placebo; per-sample allocation not given. The samples date from day 63 after the first vaccine or placebo injection. This vaccine is an Ad26 vector that expresses the Wuhan-strain SARS-CoV-2 spike. The junction had 15 bases not matched to a gene; V was cut back by 3 bases and J by 9 bases. The germline CDR1 and CDR2 sequences are SGHRS and YFSETQ. This CDR3 comprises 16 residues. For this clone: Its antigen is unidentified.

This chain connects TRBV5-1 to TRBJ2-1; 7 bases fit TRBD2. Sequencing was performed on peripheral blood, taken in a trial of Ad26.COV2.S vaccine versus placebo. The clonotype originates from a person aged 18-65 years who received the Ad26.COV2.S COVID-19 vaccine or a placebo. The CDR3 DNA reads TGCGCCAGCAGCTCCTTGGGGGGGAGGATTATCAGTGAGCAGTTCTTC. This sequence encodes CASSSLGGRIISEQFF. Looking up the rest from reference TRBV5-1 and TRBJ2-1 gives the full variable domain: KAGVTQTPRYLIKTRGQQVTLSCSPISGHRSVSWYQQTPGQGLQFLFEYFSETQRNKGNFPGRFSGRQFSNSRSEMNVSTLELGDSALYLCASSSLGGRIISEQFFGPGTRLTVL.